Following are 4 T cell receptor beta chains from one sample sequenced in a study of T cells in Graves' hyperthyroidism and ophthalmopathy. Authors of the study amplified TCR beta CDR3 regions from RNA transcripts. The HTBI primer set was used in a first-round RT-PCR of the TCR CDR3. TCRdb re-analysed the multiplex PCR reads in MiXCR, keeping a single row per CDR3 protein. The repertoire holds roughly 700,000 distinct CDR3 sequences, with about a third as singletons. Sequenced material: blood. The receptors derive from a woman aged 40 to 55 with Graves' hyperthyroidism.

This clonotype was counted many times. The CDR3 bases are TGTGCCAGCAGTGCAGGCCCACCCTATGGCTACACCTTC. The encoded protein is CASSAGPPYGYTF. The genes are TRBV6-4 and TRBJ1-2; D gene uncertain. This CDR3 is 13 amino acids long. V was clipped by 4 bases and J by 4 bases, with 10 bases between them. Per germline, CDR1 MRHNA and CDR2 SNTAGT.

The CDR3 nucleotides read TGTGCCAGCTCACCTAATCGGCAGGACTCTGGGGCCAACGTCCTGACTTTC. This encodes CASSPNRQDSGANVLTF. The J gene is TRBJ2-6, the V gene TRBV18; D gene unclear. The CDR3 length is 17 residues. Trimming stripped 3 bases from V and 0 bases from J, with 12 bases between. Germline loops: CDR1 KGHSH, CDR2 LQKENI.

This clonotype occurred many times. CDR3 residues: CASSEVGTGRPGELFF. As DNA, the CDR3 is TGTGCCAGCAGTGAAGTGGGGACAGGGCGCCCCGGGGAGCTGTTTTTT. The chain has TRBV25-1 and TRBJ2-2, with 9 bases lining up with TRBD1. With V trimmed by 2 bases and J by 6 bases, 7 bases remained unmatched. Germline V gene lookup returns CDR1 MGHDK and CDR2 SYGVNS. There are 16 residues in the CDR3.

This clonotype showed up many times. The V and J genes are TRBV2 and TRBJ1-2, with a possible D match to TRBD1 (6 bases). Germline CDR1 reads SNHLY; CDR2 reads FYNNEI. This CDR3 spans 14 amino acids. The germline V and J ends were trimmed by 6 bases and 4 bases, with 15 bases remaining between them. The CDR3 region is CASRVAGAVYGYTF. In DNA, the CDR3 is TGTGCCAGCAGGGTTGCGGGGGCGGTCTATGGCTACACCTTC.